The sample holds many counts of the clone carrying this T cell receptor (beta chain). Arm-PCR of CDR3 regions with iRepertoire HTBI primers generated TCR beta libraries. TCRdb itself ran the multiplex PCR reads through MiXCR, one entry per CDR3 protein. Of 360,000 or so distinct CDR3 sequences in the sample, roughly 12% were seen once. Regarding time point: newly diagnosed GD, antithyroid drugs for less than 3 months. The TCR library was made from RNA extracted from PBMCs. The sample originates from a study of regulatory T cells in long-lasting Graves disease. Study details: The study enrolled newly diagnosed Graves' patients on antithyroid drugs under 3 months.

Another study also made use of these data, one on T cells in Graves' hyperthyroidism and ophthalmopathy. That report notes: Reasons for excluding patients were uncontrolled infection, other autoimmune disease, pregnancy or lactation.

This material consisted of peripheral blood mononuclear cells (PBMCs), taken at new diagnosis, from a patient treated with antithyroid drugs. This receptor was obtained from a woman aged 18-35 years with Graves disease.

This chain's CDR3 is CASSSWDRRLFNYGYTF. The CDR3 nucleotides read TGTGCCAGCAGCTCCTGGGACAGGCGATTATTTAACTATGGCTACACCTTC. This chain joins TRBV11-2 and TRBJ1-2; 8 bases are shared with TRBD1. CDR1 is SGHAT and CDR2 is FQNNGV in the germline V gene. The CDR3 has 17 amino acids. Trimming at V came to 4 bases and at J to 1 base, leaving 11 bases not matched to a gene. Looking up the rest from reference TRBV11-2 and TRBJ1-2 gives the full variable domain: EAGVAQSPRYKIIEKRQSVAFWCNPISGHATLYWYQQILGQGPKLLIQFQNNGVVDDSQLPKDRFSAERLKGVDSTLKIQPAKLEDSAVYLCASSSWDRRLFNYGYTFGSGTRLTVV.